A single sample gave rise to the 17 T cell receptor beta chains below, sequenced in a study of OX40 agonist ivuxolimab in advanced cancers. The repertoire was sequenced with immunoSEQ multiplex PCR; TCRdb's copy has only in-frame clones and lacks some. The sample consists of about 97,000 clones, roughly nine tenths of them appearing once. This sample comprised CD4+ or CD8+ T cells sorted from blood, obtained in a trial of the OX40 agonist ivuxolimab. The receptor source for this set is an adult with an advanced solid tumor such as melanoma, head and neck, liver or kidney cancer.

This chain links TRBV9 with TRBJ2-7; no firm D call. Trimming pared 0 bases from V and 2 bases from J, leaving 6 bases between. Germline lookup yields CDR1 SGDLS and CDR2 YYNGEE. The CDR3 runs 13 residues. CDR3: CASSVGPTYEQYF. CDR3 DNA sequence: TGTGCCAGCAGCGTAGGACCCACCTACGAGCAGTACTTC. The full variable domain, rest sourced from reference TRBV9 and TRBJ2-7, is DSGVTQTPKHLITATGQRVTLRCSPRSGDLSVYWYQQSLDQGLQFLIQYYNGEERAKGNILERFSAQQFPDLHSELNLSSLELGDSALYFCASSVGPTYEQYFGPGTRLTVT.

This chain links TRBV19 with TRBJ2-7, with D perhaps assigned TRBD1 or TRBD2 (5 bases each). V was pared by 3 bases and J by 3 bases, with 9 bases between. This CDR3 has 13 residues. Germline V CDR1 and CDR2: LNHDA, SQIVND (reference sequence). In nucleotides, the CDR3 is TGTGCCAGTAGTATGGGACGTCGCTACGAGCAGTACTTC. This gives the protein CASSMGRRYEQYF.

CDR3 coding DNA: TGTGCCAGCAGTTTAGGTTTTGGGTTGGGCTACACCTTC. Its translation: CASSLGFGLGYTF. The chain employs TRBV6-5 and TRBJ1-2; no reliable D call. The CDR3 consists of 13 residues. Trimming pared 4 bases from V and 8 bases from J, leaving 14 bases between. Per the germline V gene, CDR1 is MNHEY and CDR2 is SVGAGI.

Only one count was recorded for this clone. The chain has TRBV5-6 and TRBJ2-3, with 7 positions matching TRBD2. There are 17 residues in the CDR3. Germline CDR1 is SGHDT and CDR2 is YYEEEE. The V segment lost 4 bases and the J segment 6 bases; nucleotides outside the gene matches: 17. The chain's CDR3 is CASSPTARGGFADTQYF. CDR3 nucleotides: TGTGCCAGCAGCCCTACTGCACGGGGAGGGTTTGCGGATACGCAGTATTTT. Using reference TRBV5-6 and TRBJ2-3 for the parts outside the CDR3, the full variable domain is DAGVTQSPTHLIKTRGQQVTLRCSPKSGHDTVSWYQQALGQGPQFIFQYYEEEERQRGNFPDRFSGHQFPNYSSELNVNALLLGDSALYLCASSPTARGGFADTQYFGPGTRLTVL.

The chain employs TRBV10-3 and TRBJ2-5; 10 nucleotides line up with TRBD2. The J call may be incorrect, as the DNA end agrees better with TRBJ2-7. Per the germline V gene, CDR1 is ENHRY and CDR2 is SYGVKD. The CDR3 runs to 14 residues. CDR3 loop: CAISDNLAGVEQYF. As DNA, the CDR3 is TGTGCCATCAGTGATAATCTAGCGGGAGTCGAGCAGTACTTC.

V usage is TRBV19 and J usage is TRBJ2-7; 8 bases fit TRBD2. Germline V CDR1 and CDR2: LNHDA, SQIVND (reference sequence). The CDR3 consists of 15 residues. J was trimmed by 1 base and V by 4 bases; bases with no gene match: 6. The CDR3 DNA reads TGTGCCAGTAGTACCGCTCGGGGGGGGTCCTACGAGCAGTACTTC. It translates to CASSTARGGSYEQYF.

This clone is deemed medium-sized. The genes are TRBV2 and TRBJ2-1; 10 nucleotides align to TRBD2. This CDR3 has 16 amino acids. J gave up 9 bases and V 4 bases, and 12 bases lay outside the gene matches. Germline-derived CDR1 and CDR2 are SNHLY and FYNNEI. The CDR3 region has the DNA TGTGCCAGCAGTGGTCTAGCGGGGGCCAGGGAGAGTGAGCAGTTCTTC. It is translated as CASSGLAGARESEQFF.

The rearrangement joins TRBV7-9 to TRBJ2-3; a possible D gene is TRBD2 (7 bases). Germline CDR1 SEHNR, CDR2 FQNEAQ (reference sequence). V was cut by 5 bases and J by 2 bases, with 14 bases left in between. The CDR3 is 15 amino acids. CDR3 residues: CASSRRGQNTDTQYF. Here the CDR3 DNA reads TGTGCCAGCAGCCGGCGGGGGCAGAACACAGATACGCAGTATTTT.

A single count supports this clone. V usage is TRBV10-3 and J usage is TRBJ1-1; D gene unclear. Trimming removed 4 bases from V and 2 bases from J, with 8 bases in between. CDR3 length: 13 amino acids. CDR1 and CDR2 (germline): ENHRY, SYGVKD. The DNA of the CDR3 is TGTGCCATCAGTGTGGACGGTAACACTGAAGCTTTCTTT. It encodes CAISVDGNTEAFF.

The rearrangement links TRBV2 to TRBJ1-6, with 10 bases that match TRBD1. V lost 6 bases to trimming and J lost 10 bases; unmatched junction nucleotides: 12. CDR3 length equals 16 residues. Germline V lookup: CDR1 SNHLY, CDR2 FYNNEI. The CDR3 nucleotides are TGTGCCAGCAGCCCCAGGGGACAGGGGTGGAAGTCACCCCTCCACTTT. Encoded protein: CASSPRGQGWKSPLHF.

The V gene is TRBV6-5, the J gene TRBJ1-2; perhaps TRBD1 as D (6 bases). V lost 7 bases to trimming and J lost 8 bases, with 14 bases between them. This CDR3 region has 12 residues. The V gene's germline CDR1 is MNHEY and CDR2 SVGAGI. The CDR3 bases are TGTGCCAGCACCGGACCAGGGGAGGGCTACACCTTC. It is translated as CASTGPGEGYTF.

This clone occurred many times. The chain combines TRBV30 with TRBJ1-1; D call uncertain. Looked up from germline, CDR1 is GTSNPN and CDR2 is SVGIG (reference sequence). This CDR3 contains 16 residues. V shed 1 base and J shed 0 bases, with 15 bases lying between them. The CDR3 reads CAWSGRSSLLNTEAFF. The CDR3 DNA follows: TGTGCCTGGAGTGGGAGGAGCAGTCTACTGAACACTGAAGCTTTCTTT.

Here the CDR3 DNA reads TGCGCCAGCAGCCAAGCCGGGGGTTCAGCCTACGAGCAGTACTTC. It translates to CASSQAGGSAYEQYF. V usage is TRBV4-1 and J usage is TRBJ2-7; D may be TRBD2 (6 bases). CDR1 and CDR2 (germline): MGHRA, YSYEKL. V dropped 1 base and J dropped 2 bases, with 12 bases sitting between them. CDR3 size: 15 residues.

The CDR3 reads CASSWKREQYF. CDR3 bases: TGTGCCAGCAGTTGGAAACGGGAGCAGTACTTC. J is TRBJ2-7 and V is TRBV6-5; no firm D call. V dropped 4 bases and J dropped 7 bases, with 8 bases sitting between them. This CDR3 comprises 11 residues. In germline, CDR1 is MNHEY, CDR2 SVGAGI.

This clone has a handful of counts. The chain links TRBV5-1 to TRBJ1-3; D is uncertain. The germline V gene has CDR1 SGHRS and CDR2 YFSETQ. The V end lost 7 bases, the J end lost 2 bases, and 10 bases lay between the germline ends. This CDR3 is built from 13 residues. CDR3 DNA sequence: TGCGCCAGCCAACGGGAGACTGGAAACACCATATATTTT. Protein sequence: CASQRETGNTIYF.

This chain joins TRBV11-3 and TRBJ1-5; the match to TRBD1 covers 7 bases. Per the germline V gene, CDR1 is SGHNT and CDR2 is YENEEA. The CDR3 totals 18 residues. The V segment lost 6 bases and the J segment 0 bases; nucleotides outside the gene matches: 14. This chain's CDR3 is CASRATGELGSSNQPQHF. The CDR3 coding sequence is TGTGCCAGCAGGGCAACAGGGGAGTTAGGTAGTAGCAATCAGCCCCAGCATTTT.

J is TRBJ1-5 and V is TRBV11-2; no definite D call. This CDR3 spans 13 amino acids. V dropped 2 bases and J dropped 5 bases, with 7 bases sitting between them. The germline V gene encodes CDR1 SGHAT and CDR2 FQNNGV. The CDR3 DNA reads TGTGCCAGCAGCTTACAGGCTTATCAGCCCCAGCATTTT. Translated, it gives CASSLQAYQPQHF. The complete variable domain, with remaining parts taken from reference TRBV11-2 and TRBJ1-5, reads EAGVAQSPRYKIIEKRQSVAFWCNPISGHATLYWYQQILGQGPKLLIQFQNNGVVDDSQLPKDRFSAERLKGVDSTLKIQPAKLEDSAVYLCASSLQAYQPQHFGDGTRLSIL.